These 30 T cell receptor beta chains came from one sample sequenced in a study of preoperative IRX-2 immunotherapy in early breast cancer (dated 2019 in TCRdb). Per the publication, the treatment or condition label means: preoperative locoregional IRX-2 cytokine immunotherapy. The library was generated by the immunoSEQ multiplex PCR assay. What TCRdb holds here is the immuneACCESS table cut down to in-frame rearrangements. Part of the clones is not present; checked against another copy, under half of the missing clones reflect an unresolved V gene, and the others are unexplained. A total of around 38,000 clones appear in this sample, approximately 77% of them only once. Of the sample, approximately 1.1% is held by the ten largest clones. The input for sequencing was tumor tissue, taken after IRX-2 immunotherapy. All receptors derive from a human donor with breast cancer.

This clone was counted between two and nine times. The chain is built from TRBV6-8 and TRBJ1-5, with 10 bases fitting TRBD1. This CDR3 region has 14 residues. CDR1 and CDR2 from the germline V gene are MNHGY and SAAAGT. V was clipped by 5 bases and J by 7 bases; unmatched bases: 5. The CDR3 loop reads CASSGTGEFQPQHF. The CDR3 region has the DNA TGTGCCAGCAGTGGGACAGGGGAATTCCAGCCCCAGCATTTT.

V gene TRBV6-8 combines with J gene TRBJ1-5; TRBD1 is a possible D gene (5 bases). This CDR3 has 14 amino acids. The V gene lost 8 bases and the J gene lost 2 bases, with 13 bases spanning the gap. Germline loops: CDR1 MNHGY, CDR2 SAAAGT. CDR3 sequence reads: CASGVTGGNQPQHF. As DNA, the CDR3 is TGTGCCAGCGGGGTAACAGGTGGCAATCAGCCCCAGCATTTT.

For the CDR3, the DNA is TGCGCCAGCAATACCGGGACAGTCTCTACGAAGCAGTACTTC. Translated, it gives CASNTGTVSTKQYF. J is TRBJ2-7 and V is TRBV10-2, with TRBD1 matching 7 bases. Germline trimming cut 7 bases from V and 8 bases from J; bases unmatched to any gene: 14. Per germline, CDR1 WSHSY and CDR2 SAAADI. This CDR3 is built from 14 residues.

J is TRBJ1-2 and V is TRBV29-1, with a tentative D call TRBD1 (5 bases). The length of the CDR3 is 14 residues. The V end was cut by 1 base, the J end by 2 bases, with 11 bases between. The germline CDR1 and CDR2 sequences are SQVTM and ANQGSEA. The CDR3 DNA follows: TGCAGCGTTGAAGGTGACAGTTCCAACTATGGCTACACCTTC. Translating gives CSVEGDSSNYGYTF.

The chain joins TRBV5-1 to TRBJ2-5, with D tentatively TRBD1 or TRBD2 (7 bases each). Trimming cost V 0 bases and J 4 bases, with 16 bases left between them. CDR1 is SGHRS and CDR2 is YFSETQ in the germline V gene. This CDR3 is 16 amino acids long. CDR3 bases: TGCGCCAGCAGCTTGGCTGGTCAGGGGGAGGGAGAGACCCAGTACTTC. It encodes CASSLAGQGEGETQYF.

The rearrangement uses TRBV5-1 and TRBJ2-3; D unresolved. This CDR3 spans 14 amino acids. Trimming pared 0 bases from V and 2 bases from J, leaving 7 bases between. Per germline, CDR1 SGHRS and CDR2 YFSETQ. In DNA form, the CDR3 reads TGCGCCAGCAGCTTGGGAATTCCCACAGATACGCAGTATTTT. Encoded protein: CASSLGIPTDTQYF.

The V and J genes are TRBV11-3 and TRBJ1-1; D uncertain. In germline, CDR1 is SGHNT, CDR2 YENEEA. This CDR3 has 14 residues. The ends were cut back, 5 bases at V and 4 bases at J, with 14 bases in the middle. CDR3 DNA sequence: TGTGCCAGCAGCCCCCCGCCCCCAGGCACTGAAGCTTTCTTT. Its protein is CASSPPPPGTEAFF.

The chain recombines TRBV19 with TRBJ2-2; TRBD2 is a possible D gene (5 bases). Germline V gene sequence: CDR1 LNHDA, CDR2 SQIVND (reference sequence). The CDR3 has 12 residues. The V gene lost 3 bases and the J gene lost 6 bases, with 5 bases spanning the gap. Written as DNA, the CDR3 is TGTGCCAGTAGTATGAGGGCCGGGGAGCTGTTTTTT. This translates into CASSMRAGELFF.

V usage is TRBV5-1 and J usage is TRBJ2-5, with 11 bases identical to TRBD1. Germline V gene sequence: CDR1 SGHRS, CDR2 YFSETQ. V lost 4 bases, J lost 0 bases, and 14 bases stayed unmatched. This CDR3 contains 19 residues. DNA of the CDR3: TGCGCCAGCAGCAGAGGACAGGGGGCCCTAGCGGGGTACCAAGAGACCCAGTACTTC. It codes for CASSRGQGALAGYQETQYF. Complete variable domain (other parts from reference TRBV5-1 and TRBJ2-5): KAGVTQTPRYLIKTRGQQVTLSCSPISGHRSVSWYQQTPGQGLQFLFEYFSETQRNKGNFPGRFSGRQFSNSRSEMNVSTLELGDSALYLCASSRGQGALAGYQETQYFGPGTRLLVL.

This chain connects TRBV1 to TRBJ2-5; TRBD1 is the table's D call and was not checked against the DNA. TRBV1 is a documented pseudogene. The CDR3 runs to 16 residues. The CDR3 DNA reads as TGCGCCAGCAGCCGTCAAGGACAGGGGTTAGGGGAGACCCAGTACTTC. Translation gives CASSRQGQGLGETQYF.

This sequence joins TRBV18 and TRBJ2-7, with D possibly TRBD1 on 5 matching bases. Germline CDR1 is KGHSH and CDR2 is LQKENI. The V gene lost 3 bases and the J gene lost 6 bases, with 12 bases spanning the gap. This CDR3 has 13 amino acids. As DNA, the CDR3 is TGTGCCAGCTCACCGAACCCAGGGTTCGAGCAGTACTTC. Protein: CASSPNPGFEQYF.

The chain links TRBV5-1 to TRBJ1-4; 9 bases are shared with TRBD1. Germline CDR1 is SGHRS and CDR2 is YFSETQ. The CDR3 runs 14 residues. Unmatched junction bases numbered 4, after V lost 4 bases and J lost 6 bases. This CDR3 is CASSQGQGYEKLFF. The CDR3, as DNA: TGCGCCAGCAGCCAGGGACAGGGTTATGAAAAACTGTTTTTT. The full variable domain, in which reference TRBV5-1 and TRBJ1-4 provide the parts outside the CDR3, is KAGVTQTPRYLIKTRGQQVTLSCSPISGHRSVSWYQQTPGQGLQFLFEYFSETQRNKGNFPGRFSGRQFSNSRSEMNVSTLELGDSALYLCASSQGQGYEKLFFGSGTQLSVL.

The genes are TRBV6-7 and TRBJ2-7; D is ambiguous. TRBV6-7 is flagged as an ORF with uncertain function. The CDR3 has 12 amino acids. The V and J ends lost 5 bases and 6 bases respectively, with 11 bases between them. CDR3 coding DNA: TGTGCCAGCAGTGTAGATCTCCGCGAGCAGTACTTC. It translates to CASSVDLREQYF.

The chain uses TRBV11-3 and TRBJ2-7; tentatively, D is TRBD1 or TRBD2 (5 bases each). This CDR3 contains 15 residues. The V end was cut by 3 bases, the J end by 0 bases, with 12 bases between. From germline, CDR1 is SGHNT and CDR2 YENEEA. This chain's CDR3 is CASSLAGTHSYEQYF. CDR3 coding DNA: TGTGCCAGCAGCTTGGCCGGGACCCACTCCTACGAGCAGTACTTC.

The V and J genes are TRBV6-7 and TRBJ2-1; 8 bases are shared with TRBD1. TRBV6-7 is an open reading frame, and its role is uncertain. V shed 2 bases and J 5 bases; nucleotides not matched to a gene: 23. The CDR3 is made up of 21 amino acids. The chain's CDR3 is CASSYPRGPITRTGRDNEQFF. The CDR3 DNA reads as TGTGCCAGCAGTTACCCGCGCGGCCCGATCACCCGGACAGGGAGAGACAATGAGCAGTTCTTC.

This chain connects TRBV7-1 to TRBJ1-2; 7 bases align to TRBD1. TRBV7-1 is an open reading frame whose function is uncertain. V dropped 6 bases and J dropped 4; count of bases not matched to a gene: 5. This CDR3 is built from 13 residues. CDR3 residues: CASRNRDSYGYTF. CDR3 nucleotides: TGTGCCAGCAGGAACCGGGACAGCTATGGCTACACCTTC.

This clone appeared a single time. CDR3 residues: CASSLVSGGDEKLFF. CDR3 nucleotides: TGTGCCAGCAGCTTGGTATCAGGGGGCGATGAAAAACTGTTTTTT. This rearrangement joins TRBV7-1 to TRBJ1-4; 8 positions match TRBD1. TRBV7-1 is assigned to the ORF class and has an uncertain function. This CDR3 region has 15 residues. The J segment lost 6 bases and the V segment lost 4 bases, leaving 7 bases of the junction unmatched.

V and J are TRBV18 and TRBJ2-5, with D uncertain. The germline V gene has CDR1 KGHSH and CDR2 LQKENI. CDR3 length equals 12 residues. The V end was cut by 6 bases, the J end by 6 bases, with 11 bases between. The CDR3 is CASSLNEKTQYF. CDR3 coding DNA: TGTGCCAGCTCCCTAAACGAGAAGACCCAGTACTTC.

CDR3 DNA: TGTGCCAGCAGCCGAACCCTGGAGCCCGAGCAGTACTTC. It translates to CASSRTLEPEQYF. The V gene is TRBV28, the J gene TRBJ2-7; D gene unclear. Germline CDR1 and CDR2: MDHEN and SYDVKM. Trimming took 6 bases from V and 6 from J, leaving 15 bases between them. This CDR3 has 13 residues.

The rearrangement joins TRBV18 to TRBJ1-1; TRBD1 might be the D (5 bases). Per the germline V gene, CDR1 is KGHSH and CDR2 is LQKENI. V lost 3 bases and J lost 4, with 12 bases in between. The CDR3 sequence is 14 residues long. This CDR3 reads CASSPSVGGTEAFF. DNA for the CDR3: TGTGCCAGCTCACCTTCCGTGGGGGGCACTGAAGCTTTCTTT.

The chain uses TRBV19 and TRBJ1-4; tentatively, D is TRBD1 (5 bases). V lost 6 bases to trimming and J lost 0 bases, with 8 bases between them. The CDR3 extends over 14 amino acids. Germline V gives CDR1 LNHDA, CDR2 SQIVND (reference sequence). CDR3 protein: CASRSGSTNEKLFF. In DNA form, the CDR3 reads TGTGCCAGTAGGTCAGGGTCAACTAATGAAAAACTGTTTTTT.

V usage is TRBV1 and J usage is TRBJ1-4. TRBV1 corresponds to a pseudogene. The CDR3 contains 18 residues. The CDR3, as DNA: TGCGCCAGCAGCCAAGATGTTGGGGGTCCAGGACGTAATGAAAAACTGTTTTTT. As protein: CASSQDVGGPGRNEKLFF.

This sequence joins TRBV4-2 and TRBJ1-4; D uncertain. The CDR3 runs 13 residues. V lost 7 bases, J lost 8 bases, and 14 bases lay in between. Germline V gene sequence: CDR1 LGHNA, CDR2 YNFKEQ. The CDR3 bases are TGTGCCAGCAACTTAGCGGGATGGGAAAAACTGTTTTTT. This encodes CASNLAGWEKLFF.

The V and J genes are TRBV6-8 and TRBJ2-7, with unresolved D. Per the germline V gene, CDR1 is MNHGY and CDR2 is SAAAGT. The V end lost 0 bases, the J end lost 7 bases, and 13 bases lay between the germline ends. The CDR3 covers 14 residues. The CDR3: CASSYSGLGREQYF. The DNA of the CDR3 is TGTGCCAGCAGTTACTCGGGGTTAGGACGAGAGCAGTACTTC.

The genes are TRBV6-8 and TRBJ1-1; a possible D gene is TRBD1 (6 bases). The V gene lost 5 bases and the J gene lost 4 bases, with 14 bases spanning the gap. CDR1 and CDR2 (germline): MNHGY, SAAAGT. The CDR3 is 14 amino acids. CDR3 loop: CASSRGGGTTEAFF. The CDR3 nucleotides are TGTGCCAGCAGTAGAGGGGGGGGGACCACTGAAGCTTTCTTT.

The rearrangement links TRBV19 to TRBJ1-2; D gene uncertain. V lost 9 bases to trimming and J lost 2 bases, with 7 bases between them. This CDR3 has 11 residues. Germline CDR1 reads LNHDA; CDR2 reads SQIVND (reference sequence). The CDR3 region has the DNA TGTGCCAGCAGGTGGAACTATGGCTACACCTTC. Translated, it gives CASRWNYGYTF.

V usage is TRBV12-5 and J usage is TRBJ2-7; perhaps TRBD1 as D (7 bases). The CDR3 sequence is 14 residues long. From germline, CDR1 is LGHNT and CDR2 FRNRAP. CDR3 sequence reads: CASRLQGTGYEQYF. The CDR3 DNA is TGTGCCAGCCGACTACAGGGGACTGGCTACGAGCAGTACTTC.

The J gene is TRBJ1-2, the V gene TRBV7-1; unclear D gene. TRBV7-1 is an ORF for which the function is uncertain. The CDR3 consists of 13 residues. The V end lost 4 bases, the J end lost 4 bases, and 10 bases lay between the germline ends. The CDR3 DNA is TGTGCCAGCAGCTTAGAGGGAGGCTATGGCTACACCTTC. Translated, it gives CASSLEGGYGYTF.

This chain uses TRBV11-3 with TRBJ2-3; 8 bases are shared with TRBD1. V lost 3 bases, J lost 7 bases, and 6 bases stayed unmatched. Germline CDR1 reads SGHNT; CDR2 reads YENEEA. This CDR3 is built from 14 residues. The CDR3 nucleotides read TGTGCCAGCAGCTTTGGGACAGGACGGAATACGCAGTATTTT. The encoded protein is CASSFGTGRNTQYF. The full variable domain, completed using reference TRBV11-3 and TRBJ2-3, is EAGVVQSPRYKIIEKKQPVAFWCNPISGHNTLYWYLQNLGQGPELLIRYENEEAVDDSQLPKDRFSAERLKGVDSTLKIQPAELGDSAVYLCASSFGTGRNTQYFGPGTRLTVL.

A single count supports this clone. In nucleotides, the CDR3 is TGTGCCAGCAGTTCGGGCCTTTATAGCAATCAGCCCCAGCATTTT. Translated: CASSSGLYSNQPQHF. V usage is TRBV28 and J usage is TRBJ1-5; the D is unclear. The length of the CDR3 is 15 residues. Germline V gives CDR1 MDHEN, CDR2 SYDVKM. The V gene lost 4 bases and the J gene lost 0 bases, with 10 bases spanning the gap.